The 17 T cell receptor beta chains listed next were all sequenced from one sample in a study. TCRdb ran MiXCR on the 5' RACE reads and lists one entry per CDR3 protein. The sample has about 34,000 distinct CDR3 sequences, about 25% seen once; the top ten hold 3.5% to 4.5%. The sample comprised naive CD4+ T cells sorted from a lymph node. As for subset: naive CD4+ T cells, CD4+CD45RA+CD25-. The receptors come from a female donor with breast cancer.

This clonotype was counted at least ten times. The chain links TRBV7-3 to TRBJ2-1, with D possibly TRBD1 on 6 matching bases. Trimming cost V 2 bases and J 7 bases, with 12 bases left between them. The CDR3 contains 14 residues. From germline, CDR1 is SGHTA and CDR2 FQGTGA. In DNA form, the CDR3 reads TGTGCCAGCAGCTTACCAGGGGTGGAAAATGAGCAGTTCTTC. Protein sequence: CASSLPGVENEQFF.

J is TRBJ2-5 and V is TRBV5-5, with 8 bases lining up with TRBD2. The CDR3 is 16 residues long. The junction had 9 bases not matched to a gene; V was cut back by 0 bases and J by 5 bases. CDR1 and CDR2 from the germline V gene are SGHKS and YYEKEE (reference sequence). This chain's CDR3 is CASSLELAAGRETQYF. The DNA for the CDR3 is TGTGCCAGCAGCTTGGAACTAGCGGCTGGGAGGGAGACCCAGTACTTC.

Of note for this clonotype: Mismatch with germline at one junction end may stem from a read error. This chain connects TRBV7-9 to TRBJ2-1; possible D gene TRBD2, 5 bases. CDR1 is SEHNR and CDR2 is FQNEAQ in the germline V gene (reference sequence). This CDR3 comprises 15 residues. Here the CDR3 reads CAGSLWHGNYNEQFF. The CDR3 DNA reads TGTGCCGGCAGCTTATGGCACGGGAACTACAATGAGCAGTTCTTC.

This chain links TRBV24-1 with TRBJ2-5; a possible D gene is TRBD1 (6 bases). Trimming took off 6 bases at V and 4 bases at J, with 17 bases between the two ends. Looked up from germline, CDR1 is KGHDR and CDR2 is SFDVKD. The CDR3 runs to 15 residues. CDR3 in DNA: TGTGCCACCAGTACGATCAGGGGAAGATTAGAGACCCAGTACTTC. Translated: CATSTIRGRLETQYF.

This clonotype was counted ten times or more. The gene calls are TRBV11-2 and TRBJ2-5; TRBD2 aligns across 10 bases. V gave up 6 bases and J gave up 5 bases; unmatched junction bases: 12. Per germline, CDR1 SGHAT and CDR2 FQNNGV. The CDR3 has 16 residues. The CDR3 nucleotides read TGTGCCAGCAGTCCGTGGAGCGGGGGGGCTGTGGAGACCCAGTACTTC. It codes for CASSPWSGGAVETQYF.

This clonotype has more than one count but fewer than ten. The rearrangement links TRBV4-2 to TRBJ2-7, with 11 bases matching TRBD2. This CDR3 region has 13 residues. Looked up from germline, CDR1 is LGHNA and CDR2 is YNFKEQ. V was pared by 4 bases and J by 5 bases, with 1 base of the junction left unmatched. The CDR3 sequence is CASSPGLADEQYF. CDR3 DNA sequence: TGTGCCAGCAGCCCGGGACTAGCGGACGAGCAGTACTTC.

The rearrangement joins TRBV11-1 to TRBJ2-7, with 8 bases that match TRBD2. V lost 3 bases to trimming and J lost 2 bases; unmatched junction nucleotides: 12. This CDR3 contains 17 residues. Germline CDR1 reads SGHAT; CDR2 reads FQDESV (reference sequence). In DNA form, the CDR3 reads TGTGCCAGCAGCTTCGGCATTAGGACTAGCAGAACCTACGAGCAGTACTTC. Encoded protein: CASSFGIRTSRTYEQYF.

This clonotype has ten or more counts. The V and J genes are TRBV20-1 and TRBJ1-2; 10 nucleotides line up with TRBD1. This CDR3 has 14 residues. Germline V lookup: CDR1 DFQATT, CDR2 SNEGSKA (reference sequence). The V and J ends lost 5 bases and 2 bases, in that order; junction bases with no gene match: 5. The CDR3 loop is CSAPGQGSNYGYTF. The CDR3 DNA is TGCAGTGCTCCGGGACAGGGGTCCAACTATGGCTACACCTTC.

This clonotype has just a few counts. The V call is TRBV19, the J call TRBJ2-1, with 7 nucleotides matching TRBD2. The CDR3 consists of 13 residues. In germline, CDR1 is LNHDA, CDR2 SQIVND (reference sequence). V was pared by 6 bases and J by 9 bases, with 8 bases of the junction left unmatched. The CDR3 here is CASRLAEPGEQFF. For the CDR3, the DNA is TGTGCCAGTAGGCTAGCGGAGCCGGGTGAGCAGTTCTTC.

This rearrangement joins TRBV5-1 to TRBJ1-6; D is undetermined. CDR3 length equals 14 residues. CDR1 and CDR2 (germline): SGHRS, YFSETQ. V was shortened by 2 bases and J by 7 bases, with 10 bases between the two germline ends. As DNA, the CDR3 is TGCGCCAGCAGCTTTGGCGGAGAAAATTCACCCCTCCACTTT. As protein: CASSFGGENSPLHF. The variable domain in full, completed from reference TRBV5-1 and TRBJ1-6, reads KAGVTQTPRYLIKTRGQQVTLSCSPISGHRSVSWYQQTPGQGLQFLFEYFSETQRNKGNFPGRFSGRQFSNSRSEMNVSTLELGDSALYLCASSFGGENSPLHFGNGTRLTVT.

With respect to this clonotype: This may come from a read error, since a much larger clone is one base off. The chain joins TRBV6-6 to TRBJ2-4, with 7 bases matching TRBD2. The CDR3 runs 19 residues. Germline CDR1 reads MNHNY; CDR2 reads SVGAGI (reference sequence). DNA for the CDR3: TGTGCCAGCAGTTACCAGGGACTACCCCTTCGGGGAGCCAAAAACGTTCAGTACTTC. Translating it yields CASSYQGLPLRGAKNVQYF.

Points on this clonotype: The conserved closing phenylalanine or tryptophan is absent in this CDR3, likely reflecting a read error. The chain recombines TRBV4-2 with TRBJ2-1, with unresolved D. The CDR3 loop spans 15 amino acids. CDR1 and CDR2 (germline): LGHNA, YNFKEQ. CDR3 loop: CASSQDGQAYNEQFY. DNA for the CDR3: TGTGCCAGCAGTCAAGATGGCCAGGCGTACAATGAGCAGTTCTAC.

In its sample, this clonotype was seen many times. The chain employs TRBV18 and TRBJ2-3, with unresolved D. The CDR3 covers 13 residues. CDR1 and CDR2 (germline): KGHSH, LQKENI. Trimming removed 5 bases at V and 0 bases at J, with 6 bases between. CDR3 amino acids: CASSITSTDTQYF. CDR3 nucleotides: TGTGCCAGCTCAATTACAAGCACAGATACGCAGTATTTT.

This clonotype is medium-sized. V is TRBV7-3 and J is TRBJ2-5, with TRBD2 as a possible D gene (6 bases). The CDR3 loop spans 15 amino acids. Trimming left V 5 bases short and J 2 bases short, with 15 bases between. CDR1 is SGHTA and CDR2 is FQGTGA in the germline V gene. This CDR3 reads CASSPEPGSQETQYF. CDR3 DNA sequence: TGTGCCAGCAGCCCGGAACCCGGGAGTCAAGAGACCCAGTACTTC.

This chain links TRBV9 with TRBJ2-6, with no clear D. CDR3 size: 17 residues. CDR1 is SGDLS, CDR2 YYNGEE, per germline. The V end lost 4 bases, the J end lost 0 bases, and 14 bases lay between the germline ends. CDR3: CASSFPGSFSGANVLTF. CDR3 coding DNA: TGTGCCAGCAGCTTCCCTGGCTCATTCTCTGGGGCCAACGTCCTGACTTTC. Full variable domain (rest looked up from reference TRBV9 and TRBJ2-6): DSGVTQTPKHLITATGQRVTLRCSPRSGDLSVYWYQQSLDQGLQFLIQYYNGEERAKGNILERFSAQQFPDLHSELNLSSLELGDSALYFCASSFPGSFSGANVLTFGAGSRLTVL.

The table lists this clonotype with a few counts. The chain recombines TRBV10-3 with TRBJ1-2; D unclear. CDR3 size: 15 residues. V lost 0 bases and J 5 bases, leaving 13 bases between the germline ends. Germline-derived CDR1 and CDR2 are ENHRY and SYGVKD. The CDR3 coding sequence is TGTGCCATCAGTGAGTCACTAAGCAATAGATATGGCTACACCTTC. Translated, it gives CAISESLSNRYGYTF.

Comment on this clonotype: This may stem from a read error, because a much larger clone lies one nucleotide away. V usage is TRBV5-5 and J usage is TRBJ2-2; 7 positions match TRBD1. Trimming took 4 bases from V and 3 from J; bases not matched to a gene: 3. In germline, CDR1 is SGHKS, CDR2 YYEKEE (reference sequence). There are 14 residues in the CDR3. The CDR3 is CASSPDRYTGELFF. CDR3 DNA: TGTGCCAGCAGCCCGGACAGGTACACCGGGGAGCTGTTTTTT. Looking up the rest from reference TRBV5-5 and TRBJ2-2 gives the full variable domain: DAGVTQSPTHLIKTRGQQVTLRCSPISGHKSVSWYQQVLGQGPQFIFQYYEKEERGRGNFPDRFSARQFPNYSSELNVNALLLGDSALYLCASSPDRYTGELFFGEGSRLTVL.